One sample yielded the 14 T cell receptor beta chains listed below, sequenced in a study of Tregs in tolerant kidney transplant recipients. The method was immunoSEQ multiplex PCR; TCRdb's version includes in-frame clones alone and lacks a portion of them. There are approximately 60,000 clones in the sample; around four fifths occur only once, and roughly 5.2% lies in the top ten. Source material: CD4+ T cells from blood. These receptors were obtained from a human donor in good health.

V gene TRBV2 combines with J gene TRBJ1-1; 9 bases match TRBD1. This CDR3 has 14 residues. With V trimmed by 7 bases and J by 4 bases, 7 bases remained unmatched. Looked up from germline, CDR1 is SNHLY and CDR2 is FYNNEI. CDR3 amino acids: CASTNDRGATEAFF. DNA of the CDR3: TGTGCCAGCACCAATGACAGGGGGGCCACTGAAGCTTTCTTT.

The chain is built from TRBV28 and TRBJ2-3, with a weak D call TRBD2 (7 bases). The CDR3 runs 15 residues. The V gene's germline CDR1 is MDHEN and CDR2 SYDVKM. V lost 10 bases and J lost 1, with 18 bases in between. The CDR3 nucleotides are TGTGCCACCTTGCAACAGGGAGGGGGCACAGATACGCAGTATTTT. This encodes CATLQQGGGTDTQYF.

J is TRBJ2-5 and V is TRBV7-9, with 8 bases aligning to TRBD2. Germline trimming cut 5 bases from V and 1 base from J; bases unmatched to any gene: 12. Germline CDR1 and CDR2: SEHNR and FQNEAQ (reference sequence). The CDR3 consists of 17 residues. CDR3 amino acids: CASSSPLGGLAQETQYF. The CDR3 DNA sequence: TGTGCCAGCAGCAGCCCCCTAGGCGGACTAGCCCAAGAGACCCAGTACTTC.

As to this clone: In the same sample, other DNA sequences code for this CDR3. The V call is TRBV7-9, the J call TRBJ2-3; D gene ambiguous. The CDR3 is 13 amino acids. V was trimmed by 2 bases and J by 0 bases, leaving 3 bases between them. Per germline, CDR1 SEHNR and CDR2 FQNEAQ (reference sequence). In DNA form, the CDR3 reads TGTGCCAGCAGCTTACAAAGCACAGATACGCAGTATTTT. It specifies CASSLQSTDTQYF. Complete variable domain (other parts from reference TRBV7-9 and TRBJ2-3): DTGVSQNPRHKITKRGQNVTFRCDPISEHNRLYWYRQTLGQGPEFLTYFQNEAQLEKSRLLSDRFSAERPKGSFSTLEIQRTEQGDSAMYLCASSLQSTDTQYFGPGTRLTVL.

The chain joins TRBV29-1 to TRBJ1-1; D is unresolved. Germline CDR1 is SQVTM and CDR2 is ANQGSEA. The CDR3 spans 10 residues. Trimming pared 7 bases from V and 2 bases from J, leaving 5 bases between. Here the CDR3 DNA reads TGCAGCGCTAGAAACACTGAAGCTTTCTTT. This gives the protein CSARNTEAFF.

The rearrangement uses TRBV7-2 and TRBJ2-1, with 10 nucleotides matching TRBD2. Germline V lookup: CDR1 SGHTA, CDR2 FQGNSA. V shed 5 bases, J shed 6 bases, and the junction held 7 bases outside the gene matches. The CDR3 has 15 amino acids. This CDR3 reads CASSPSGGVFNEQFF. The CDR3 nucleotides read TGTGCCAGCAGCCCCAGCGGGGGGGTCTTCAATGAGCAGTTCTTC.

This chain links TRBV5-1 with TRBJ1-4; D unresolved. Germline V lookup: CDR1 SGHRS, CDR2 YFSETQ. The CDR3 length is 11 residues. V lost 5 bases to trimming and J lost 7 bases, with 6 bases between them. The CDR3 reads CASRDGEKLFF. DNA for the CDR3: TGCGCCAGCAGGGACGGTGAAAAACTGTTTTTT.

This clone was recorded only once. The genes are TRBV5-4 and TRBJ1-6, with D possibly being TRBD1 (6 bases). V was trimmed by 5 bases and J by 7 bases, leaving 22 bases between them. CDR3 length: 17 amino acids. Germline V lookup: CDR1 SGHNT, CDR2 YYREEE (reference sequence). Here the CDR3 reads CASSRTVRGPGNSPLHF. The CDR3 nucleotides read TGTGCCAGCAGTCGGACAGTGAGGGGACCAGGGAATTCACCCCTCCACTTT.

CDR3 protein: CASSATRTGELFF. The CDR3 DNA is TGTGCCAGCAGCGCGACTCGGACCGGGGAGCTGTTTTTT. V and J are TRBV7-3 and TRBJ2-2, with D unresolved. CDR1 SGHTA and CDR2 FQGTGA come from the germline V gene. V shed 5 bases and J shed 5 bases, with 9 bases lying between them. CDR3 size: 13 residues.

The chain has TRBV20-1 and TRBJ2-7; either TRBD1 or TRBD2 may fit D (5 bases each). This CDR3 spans 11 amino acids. V was trimmed by 3 bases and J by 5 bases, leaving 8 bases between them. Looked up from germline, CDR1 is DFQATT and CDR2 is SNEGSKA (reference sequence). CDR3 nucleotides: TGCAGTGCTAGGGGGGTCGACGAGCAGTACTTC. This encodes CSARGVDEQYF.

V usage is TRBV7-9 and J usage is TRBJ1-1; no clear D. Trimming removed 3 bases from V and 3 bases from J, with 8 bases in between. Germline CDR1 reads SEHNR; CDR2 reads FQNEAQ (reference sequence). This CDR3 has 13 amino acids. Here the CDR3 DNA reads TGTGCCAGCAGCTTGGAAGGTCACACTGAAGCTTTCTTT. This translates into CASSLEGHTEAFF.

The chain couples TRBV13 to TRBJ2-7; the D gene is possibly TRBD2 (6 bases). CDR1 and CDR2 (germline): PRHDT, FYEKMQ (reference sequence). The CDR3 has 14 amino acids. The ends were cut back, 6 bases at V and 2 bases at J, with 14 bases in the middle. CDR3 bases: TGTGCCAGCAGAAAGGCGGGAAGTACCTACGAGCAGTACTTC. Translation: CASRKAGSTYEQYF.

The rearrangement links TRBV4-3 to TRBJ1-1; the D gene is possibly TRBD1 (5 bases). This CDR3 comprises 16 residues. V was clipped by 0 bases and J by 2 bases, with 13 bases between them. CDR1 is LGHNA, CDR2 YSLEER, per germline. The CDR3 region is CASSQDGGGGNTEAFF. CDR3 DNA: TGCGCCAGCAGCCAAGATGGGGGGGGAGGTAACACTGAAGCTTTCTTT.

The V gene is TRBV18, the J gene TRBJ1-1; D ambiguous. CDR1 is KGHSH and CDR2 is LQKENI in the germline V gene. CDR3 length: 17 amino acids. Trimming stripped 1 base from V and 0 bases from J, with 15 bases between. The CDR3 DNA is TGTGCCAGCTCACCACAGAGGGTGGGATACATGAACACTGAAGCTTTCTTT. Translated, it gives CASSPQRVGYMNTEAFF.